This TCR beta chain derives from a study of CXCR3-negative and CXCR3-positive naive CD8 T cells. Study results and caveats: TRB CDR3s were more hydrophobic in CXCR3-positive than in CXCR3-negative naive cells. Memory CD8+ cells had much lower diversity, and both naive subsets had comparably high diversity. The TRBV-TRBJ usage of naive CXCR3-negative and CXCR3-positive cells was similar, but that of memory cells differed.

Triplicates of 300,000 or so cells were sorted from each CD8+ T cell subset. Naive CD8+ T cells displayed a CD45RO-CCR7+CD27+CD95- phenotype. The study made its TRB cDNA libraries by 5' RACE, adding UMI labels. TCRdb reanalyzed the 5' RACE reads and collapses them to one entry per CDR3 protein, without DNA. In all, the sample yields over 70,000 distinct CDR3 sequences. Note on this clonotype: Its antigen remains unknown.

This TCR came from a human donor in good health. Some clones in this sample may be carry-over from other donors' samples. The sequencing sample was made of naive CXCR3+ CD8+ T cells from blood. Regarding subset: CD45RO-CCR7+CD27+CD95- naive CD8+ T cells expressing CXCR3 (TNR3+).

The CDR3 sequence is CASSPSPMNTEAFF. The genes are TRBV7-3 and TRBJ1-1; the D call of TRBD1 rests on TCRdb alone, since no DNA is present to check it. There are 14 residues in the CDR3. Germline V CDR1 and CDR2: SGHTA, FQGTGA.